This T cell receptor beta chain was captured in a study of OX40 agonist ivuxolimab in advanced cancers. Study-wide context: One patient with hepatocellular carcinoma and two with cutaneous melanoma, three in all, had partial responses. The study's findings and limits: The specificity for antigen of the expanded peripheral T cells was not determined.

About this clone itself: Its antigen is undetermined.

The cohort excluded patients with autoimmune disease history or systemic immunosuppression. Blood draws occurred at baseline, cycle 4 day 1, and cycle 7 day 1. TCRdb keeps only in-frame clones here, not all; method: immunoSEQ multiplex PCR. The table includes 8,500 to 11,000 clones, around 80% detected once. Material: CD4+ or CD8+ T cells sorted from blood, obtained in a trial of the OX40 agonist ivuxolimab. This sequence originates from an adult with an advanced solid tumor such as melanoma, head and neck, liver or kidney cancer.

The CDR3 DNA is TGTGCCAGCAGCGGCGGGGTTAATCAGCCCCAGCATTTT. It specifies CASSGGVNQPQHF. The chain recombines TRBV9 with TRBJ1-5; no definite D call. Germline V lookup: CDR1 SGDLS, CDR2 YYNGEE. Between the trimmed V and J ends, which lost 3 bases and 4 bases, there was a span of 8 bases. The length of the CDR3 is 13 residues.